These 13 T cell receptor beta chains share one sample of origin, sequenced in a study of PD-1 blockade in mismatch repair-deficient tumors. Only in-frame clones appear in the TCRdb table, and some are missing; sequencing was by immunoSEQ multiplex PCR. The sample has about 51,000 clones, more than 65% seen once. The sequencing here drew on peripheral blood, taken about 4.5 months after starting pembrolizumab. The receptor set was obtained from an adult with mismatch repair-deficient cancer.

Here the CDR3 DNA reads TGCGCCAGCAGCTTGGCCGGTAGGGGGCATAACGAGCAGTACTTC. Amino acids: CASSLAGRGHNEQYF. The J gene is TRBJ2-7, the V gene TRBV5-1; the match to TRBD1 covers 7 bases. The length of the CDR3 is 15 residues. V was pared by 0 bases and J by 5 bases, with 8 bases of the junction left unmatched. CDR1 SGHRS and CDR2 YFSETQ come from the germline V gene.

The rearrangement links TRBV25-1 to TRBJ1-4; D is unclear. Germline V lookup: CDR1 MGHDK, CDR2 SYGVNS. The CDR3 has 15 amino acids. V lost 3 bases to trimming and J lost 4 bases, with 12 bases between them. This chain's CDR3 is CASSDTNRLNEKLFF. The CDR3 DNA reads TGTGCCAGCAGTGACACCAACCGCCTTAATGAAAAACTGTTTTTT.

The chain uses TRBV7-3 and TRBJ2-1; 9 nucleotides align to TRBD2. The CDR3 extends over 15 amino acids. The germline CDR1 and CDR2 sequences are SGHTA and FQGTGA. The V and J ends lost 2 bases and 10 bases, in that order; junction bases with no gene match: 9. The CDR3 loop is CASSLDSGGAGEQFF. The CDR3 DNA sequence: TGTGCCAGCAGCTTAGATAGCGGGGGCGCAGGGGAGCAGTTCTTC. Filled out from reference TRBV7-3 and TRBJ2-1, the complete variable domain reads GAGVSQTPSNKVTEKGKYVELRCDPISGHTALYWYRQSLGQGPEFLIYFQGTGAADDSGLPNDRFFAVRPEGSVSTLKIQRTERGDSAVYLCASSLDSGGAGEQFFGPGTRLTVL.

This clone turned up a few times. V gene TRBV7-3 combines with J gene TRBJ1-2; possible D gene TRBD1, 6 bases. Per germline, CDR1 SGHTA and CDR2 FQGTGA. The CDR3 has 15 residues. The V end lost 2 bases, the J end lost 5 bases, and 15 bases lay between the germline ends. The CDR3 coding sequence is TGTGCCAGCAGCTTATCCGCAGGGGATATTTATGGCTACACCTTC. Encoded protein: CASSLSAGDIYGYTF.

The CDR3 here is CASSLNRENTGELFF. The CDR3 DNA is TGTGCCAGCAGCTTAAACAGGGAGAACACCGGGGAGCTGTTTTTT. V is TRBV5-4 and J is TRBJ2-2, with D possibly being TRBD1 (6 bases). Looked up from germline, CDR1 is SGHNT and CDR2 is YYREEE (reference sequence). V lost 2 bases and J lost 1, with 9 bases in between. This CDR3 is built from 15 residues.

V gene TRBV5-4 combines with J gene TRBJ2-7, with D hard to call. CDR3 length equals 13 residues. V lost 3 bases and J lost 1, with 8 bases in between. Germline-derived CDR1 and CDR2 are SGHNT and YYREEE (reference sequence). The CDR3 protein is CASSWDPSYEQYF. The CDR3 DNA reads TGTGCCAGCAGCTGGGATCCATCCTACGAGCAGTACTTC. The variable domain in full, with the rest retrieved from reference TRBV5-4 and TRBJ2-7, is ETGVTQSPTHLIKTRGQQVTLRCSSQSGHNTVSWYQQALGQGPQFIFQYYREEENGRGNFPPRFSGLQFPNYSSELNVNALELDDSALYLCASSWDPSYEQYFGPGTRLTVT.

The chain employs TRBV5-1 and TRBJ2-3, with D uncertain. This CDR3 has 14 residues. Germline CDR1 SGHRS, CDR2 YFSETQ. V was shortened by 0 bases and J by 2 bases, with 7 bases between the two germline ends. CDR3 DNA: TGCGCCAGCAGCTTGGATGATTACACAGATACGCAGTATTTT. Amino acid sequence: CASSLDDYTDTQYF.

The rearrangement links TRBV19 to TRBJ1-1; TRBD1 aligns across 8 bases. V lost 7 bases, J lost 2 bases, and 6 bases stayed unmatched. Per the germline V gene, CDR1 is LNHDA and CDR2 is SQIVND (reference sequence). The CDR3 has 14 residues. CDR3 nucleotide sequence: TGTGCCAGTACCTGGGGGACAGGCAACACTGAAGCTTTCTTT. It encodes CASTWGTGNTEAFF.

V usage is TRBV7-9 and J usage is TRBJ2-3; perhaps TRBD2 as D (5 bases). CDR3 length: 13 amino acids. Germline V gene sequence: CDR1 SEHNR, CDR2 FQNEAQ (reference sequence). The V and J ends lost 5 bases and 6 bases respectively, with 12 bases between them. CDR3 nucleotides: TGTGCCAGCAGCCCCATGTCGGGGGATACGCAGTATTTT. Protein sequence: CASSPMSGDTQYF.

This chain connects TRBV9 to TRBJ1-2, with TRBD1 matching over 8 bases. The CDR3 sequence is 17 residues long. Trimming removed 0 bases from V and 2 bases from J; junction bases left unmatched: 9. Germline lookup yields CDR1 SGDLS and CDR2 YYNGEE. The CDR3: CASSVGAGGFENYGYTF. Written as DNA, the CDR3 is TGTGCCAGCAGCGTAGGGGCAGGGGGCTTCGAAAACTATGGCTACACCTTC.

The chain recombines TRBV19 with TRBJ2-5; a possible D gene is TRBD1 (5 bases). Germline V CDR1 and CDR2: LNHDA, SQIVND (reference sequence). The CDR3 extends over 14 amino acids. V lost 3 bases and J lost 2, with 10 bases in between. CDR3 region: CASSIGSGQETQYF. For the CDR3, the DNA is TGTGCCAGTAGTATCGGGTCAGGGCAAGAGACCCAGTACTTC.

The V gene is TRBV29-1, the J gene TRBJ2-1; D might be TRBD1 (5 bases). The CDR3 sequence is 12 residues long. The germline V gene encodes CDR1 SQVTM and CDR2 ANQGSEA. V gave up 4 bases and J gave up 5 bases, with 9 bases separating them. The chain's CDR3 is CSVGGSHNEQFF. Here the CDR3 DNA reads TGCAGCGTTGGGGGCAGCCACAATGAGCAGTTCTTC.

This sequence joins TRBV19 and TRBJ2-3; TRBD2 might be the D (6 bases). Deletions cut 7 bases from V and 2 bases from J, with 16 bases between. The CDR3 extends over 15 amino acids. CDR1 and CDR2 (germline): LNHDA, SQIVND (reference sequence). The CDR3 DNA reads TGTGCCAGTAATAGCAAGGGGAGGTACACAGATACGCAGTATTTT. Protein sequence: CASNSKGRYTDTQYF.